This T cell receptor (beta chain) was found in a study of T cell clones after liver transplantation. The CDR3 has 13 residues. Trimming took off 5 bases at V and 6 bases at J, with 14 bases between the two ends. Germline V gene data show CDR1 as MDHEN and CDR2 as SYDVKM. TCRdb's copy holds only in-frame clones and misses some; the assay was immunoSEQ multiplex PCR. The table has roughly 120,000 clones, about nine tenths seen once. The TCR was taken from a human patient who received a liver transplant. Some T cells may be transferred from the graft donor. The V call is TRBV28, the J call TRBJ2-7; D is undetermined. The material sequenced was CD4+ T cells from blood, taken 12 months after liver transplant. CDR3 DNA sequence: TGTGCCAGCAGTGCCCCCCTTCCTACCGAGCAGTACTTC. Its protein is CASSAPLPTEQYF.